These 20 T cell receptor beta chains share one sample of origin, sequenced in a study of memory CD4+ T cells and cytomegalovirus serostatus. Libraries were prepared by immunoSEQ multiplex PCR; TCRdb keeps only in-frame clonotypes and omits some of them. Here the sample spans 75,000 to 95,000 clones, 80% being singletons. Single viable CD3+CD4+CD8-CD45RO+ cells were sorted as the memory CD4+ T cells. The sequencing input was memory CD4+ T cells from blood. These receptors all stem from an adult in good health and CMV-seronegative.

As to this clone: At one of its ends the junction is not consistent with the germline gene, which may arise from a read error. This same CDR3 is encoded by further DNA sequences in the sample. The genes are TRBV27 and TRBJ1-1; D is unresolved. Germline CDR1 MNHEY, CDR2 SMNVEV (reference sequence). The CDR3 contains 16 residues. This chain's CDR3 is CASSLSQTNGNTEAFF. The CDR3 DNA reads as TGCGCCAGCAGTTTATCACAGACGAACGGGAACACTGAAGCTTTCTTT.

This sequence joins TRBV4-3 and TRBJ2-7; D is uncertain. The length of the CDR3 is 15 residues. The germline CDR1 and CDR2 sequences are LGHNA and YSLEER. Trimming removed 5 bases from V and 1 base from J, with 15 bases in between. The CDR3 bases are TGCGCCAGCAGCGACGGGCCCCGAGAATCCTACGAGCAGTACTTC. Translated: CASSDGPRESYEQYF.

This clone was observed a handful of times. This chain joins TRBV2 and TRBJ1-6, with 9 bases identical to TRBD1. The germline V gene has CDR1 SNHLY and CDR2 FYNNEI. The CDR3 runs 14 residues. V lost 7 bases, J lost 10 bases, and 8 bases stayed unmatched. CDR3: CASTQTGGRSPLHF. CDR3 bases: TGTGCCAGCACTCAGACAGGGGGTCGGTCACCCCTCCACTTT.

This sequence joins TRBV6-1 and TRBJ1-5; 8 positions match TRBD1. Germline CDR1 and CDR2: MNHNS and SASEGT. Losses at the gene ends were 5 bases for V and 3 bases for J; bases not matched to a gene: 6. There are 15 residues in the CDR3. Written as DNA, the CDR3 is TGTGCCAGCAGTCCCCAGGACAGGGCCAATCAGCCCCAGCATTTT. Its translation: CASSPQDRANQPQHF.

This chain uses TRBV5-1 with TRBJ2-5; TRBD1 is a possible D gene (5 bases). The DNA end is more similar to TRBJ2-7, so the J call may be wrong. The V gene's germline CDR1 is SGHRS and CDR2 YFSETQ. This CDR3 is 16 amino acids long. CDR3 region: CASSPNQGRSPYEQYF. The CDR3 DNA follows: TGCGCCAGCAGCCCGAACCAGGGCCGGTCCCCTTACGAGCAGTACTTC.

This clone occurred a few times. J is TRBJ2-5 and V is TRBV19, with D perhaps TRBD1 or TRBD2 (5 bases each). This CDR3 contains 14 residues. Germline V CDR1 and CDR2: LNHDA, SQIVND (reference sequence). The V end lost 4 bases, the J end lost 6 bases, and 15 bases lay between the germline ends. The CDR3 nucleotides read TGTGCCAGTAGTAGGGACCCCTCAGGGAAGACCCAGTACTTC. Protein product: CASSRDPSGKTQYF.

The chain is built from TRBV19 and TRBJ1-3; no firm D call. With 6 bases removed from V and 0 bases from J, the gap between germline ends came to 12 bases. In germline, CDR1 is LNHDA, CDR2 SQIVND (reference sequence). The CDR3 length is 15 residues. DNA of the CDR3: TGTGCCAGTAGAACGACACCCAGCTCTGGAAACACCATATATTTT. Protein product: CASRTTPSSGNTIYF. The entire variable domain, with the rest obtained from reference TRBV19 and TRBJ1-3, is as follows: DGGITQSPKYLFRKEGQNVTLSCEQNLNHDAMYWYRQDPGQGLRLIYYSQIVNDFQKGDIAEGYSVSREKKESFPLTVTSAQKNPTAFYLCASRTTPSSGNTIYFGEGSWLTVV.

This clone was recorded once. The chain uses TRBV6-1 and TRBJ1-4, with no clear D. V lost 10 bases and J lost 0, with 15 bases in between. Germline V gene data show CDR1 as MNHNS and CDR2 as SASEGT. The CDR3 contains 15 residues. CDR3: CATKRTVATNEKLFF. The CDR3 bases are TGTGCCACAAAGCGGACGGTTGCAACTAATGAAAAACTGTTTTTT.

The CDR3 region is CASSGPGTASYEQYF. CDR3 in DNA: TGTGCCAGTAGTGGCCCCGGGACAGCCTCCTACGAGCAGTACTTC. The genes are TRBV19 and TRBJ2-7; 7 nucleotides align to TRBD1. The junction had 7 bases not matched to a gene; V was cut back by 5 bases and J by 0 bases. CDR1 LNHDA and CDR2 SQIVND come from the germline V gene (reference sequence). The CDR3 has 15 amino acids.

The rearrangement links TRBV28 to TRBJ1-2; D not resolved. The ends were cut back, 4 bases at V and 11 bases at J, with 23 bases in the middle. The germline gives CDR1 MDHEN, CDR2 SYDVKM. This CDR3 contains 15 residues. CDR3: CASSSPRGVIWPYTF. CDR3 nucleotide sequence: TGTGCCAGCAGTTCCCCTCGGGGAGTGATCTGGCCGTACACCTTC.

The chain recombines TRBV4-1 with TRBJ1-2; D is uncertain. The CDR3 runs 16 residues. Trimming pared 3 bases from V and 4 bases from J, leaving 18 bases between. The germline CDR1 and CDR2 sequences are MGHRA and YSYEKL. CDR3: CASSHADRITSYGYTF. The CDR3 DNA is TGCGCCAGCAGCCACGCGGACCGTATTACTTCCTATGGCTACACCTTC.

The rearrangement joins TRBV7-9 to TRBJ2-7; no reliable D call. V was shortened by 5 bases and J by 6 bases, with 11 bases between the two germline ends. The CDR3 runs to 12 residues. Germline CDR1 reads SEHNR; CDR2 reads FQNEAQ (reference sequence). DNA for the CDR3: TGTGCCAGCAGCATCCTAGGATCCGAGCAGTACTTC. Residues: CASSILGSEQYF.

The CDR3 nucleotides read TGTGCCAGCAGTTTATTCAGGCGGTATGGCTACACCTTC. Translating it yields CASSLFRRYGYTF. This rearrangement joins TRBV28 to TRBJ1-2; no definite D call. V lost 1 base, J lost 5 bases, and 8 bases lay in between. Germline-derived CDR1 and CDR2 are MDHEN and SYDVKM. This CDR3 is built from 13 residues.

CDR3 sequence: CASSAKRSSYNSPLHF. CDR3 in DNA: TGTGCCAGCAGTGCGAAGAGGAGCTCCTATAATTCACCCCTCCACTTT. This chain links TRBV2 with TRBJ1-6, with D uncertain. The germline V and J ends were trimmed by 4 bases and 0 bases, with 10 bases remaining between them. Germline V lookup: CDR1 SNHLY, CDR2 FYNNEI. The length of the CDR3 is 16 residues.

This chain connects TRBV18 to TRBJ1-5; a possible D gene is TRBD1 (5 bases). The germline V and J ends were trimmed by 6 bases and 7 bases, with 16 bases remaining between them. This CDR3 has 14 residues. The germline CDR1 and CDR2 sequences are KGHSH and LQKENI. The CDR3 DNA reads as TGTGCCAGCTCCCCGGGGAGGGACGGGCAGCCCCAGCATTTT. Translation: CASSPGRDGQPQHF.

This chain joins TRBV11-2 and TRBJ2-1; 13 bases align to TRBD2. V shed 6 bases and J 7 bases; nucleotides not matched to a gene: 9. CDR1 and CDR2 (germline): SGHAT, FQNNGV. The CDR3 totals 16 residues. The CDR3 sequence: CASRPTSGGSHNEQFF. Written as DNA, the CDR3 is TGTGCCAGCAGACCGACTAGCGGGGGGTCCCATAATGAGCAGTTCTTC.

V and J are TRBV2 and TRBJ2-1; unclear D gene. V was cut by 5 bases and J by 9 bases, with 5 bases left in between. Germline-derived CDR1 and CDR2 are SNHLY and FYNNEI. CDR3 length: 10 residues. This CDR3 reads CASSIGEQFF. The CDR3 DNA sequence: TGTGCCAGCAGTATCGGTGAGCAGTTCTTC.

This chain connects TRBV7-3 to TRBJ2-3; D possibly corresponds to TRBD2 (5 bases). The CDR3 covers 15 residues. CDR1 is SGHTA, CDR2 FQGTGA, per germline. V gave up 5 bases and J gave up 4 bases, with 16 bases separating them. CDR3 residues: CASSPSLAPPDTQYF. The CDR3 nucleotides are TGTGCCAGCAGCCCATCTCTAGCCCCCCCAGATACGCAGTATTTT.

This chain joins TRBV9 and TRBJ2-5, with 11 bases identical to TRBD2. After removal of 3 bases from V and 7 bases from J, the junction contained 5 bases not matched to a gene. The CDR3 covers 14 residues. Looked up from germline, CDR1 is SGDLS and CDR2 is YYNGEE. The CDR3 reads CASSGAGTSGTQYF. In DNA form, the CDR3 reads TGTGCCAGCAGCGGGGCCGGGACTAGCGGGACCCAGTACTTC.

This clone was counted once. The chain is built from TRBV28 and TRBJ2-3; weak D call: TRBD1 (5 bases). Trimming pared 5 bases from V and 5 bases from J, leaving 8 bases between. The CDR3 is 12 amino acids. Germline lookup yields CDR1 MDHEN and CDR2 SYDVKM. CDR3 nucleotides: TGTGCCAGCAGTCTTAGGGGAGATACGCAGTATTTT. Translation: CASSLRGDTQYF.